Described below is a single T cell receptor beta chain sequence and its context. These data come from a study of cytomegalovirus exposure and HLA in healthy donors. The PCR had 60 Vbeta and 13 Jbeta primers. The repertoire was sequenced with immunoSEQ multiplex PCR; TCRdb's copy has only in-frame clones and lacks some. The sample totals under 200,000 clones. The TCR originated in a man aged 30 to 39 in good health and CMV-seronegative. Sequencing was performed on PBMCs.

The CDR3 region is CASSLVETGNEKLFF. For the CDR3, the DNA is TGCGCCAGCAGCTTGGTTGAGACAGGGAATGAAAAACTGTTTTTT. The chain combines TRBV5-1 with TRBJ1-4, with TRBD1 matching 7 bases. Germline V gene lookup returns CDR1 SGHRS and CDR2 YFSETQ. The CDR3 has 15 amino acids. The V gene end was trimmed by 0 bases and the J gene end by 5 bases; junction bases not matched to a gene: 4.